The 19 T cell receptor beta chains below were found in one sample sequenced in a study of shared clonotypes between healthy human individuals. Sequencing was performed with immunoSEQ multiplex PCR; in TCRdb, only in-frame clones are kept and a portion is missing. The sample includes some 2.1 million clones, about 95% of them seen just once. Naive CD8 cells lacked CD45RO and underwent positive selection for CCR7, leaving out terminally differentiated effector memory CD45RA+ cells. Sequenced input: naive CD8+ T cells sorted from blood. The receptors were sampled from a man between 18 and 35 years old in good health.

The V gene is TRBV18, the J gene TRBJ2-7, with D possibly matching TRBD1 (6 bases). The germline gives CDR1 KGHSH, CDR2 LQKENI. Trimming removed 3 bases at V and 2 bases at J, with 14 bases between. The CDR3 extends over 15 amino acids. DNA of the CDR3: TGTGCCAGCTCACCCCCGGGACACCAAGCCTACGAGCAGTACTTC. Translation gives CASSPPGHQAYEQYF.

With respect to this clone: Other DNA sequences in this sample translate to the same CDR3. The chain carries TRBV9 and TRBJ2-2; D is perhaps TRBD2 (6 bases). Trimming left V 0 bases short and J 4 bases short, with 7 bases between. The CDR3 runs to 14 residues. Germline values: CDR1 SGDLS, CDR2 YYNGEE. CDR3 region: CASSVAGGTGELFF. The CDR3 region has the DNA TGTGCCAGCAGCGTAGCCGGGGGCACCGGGGAGCTGTTTTTT.

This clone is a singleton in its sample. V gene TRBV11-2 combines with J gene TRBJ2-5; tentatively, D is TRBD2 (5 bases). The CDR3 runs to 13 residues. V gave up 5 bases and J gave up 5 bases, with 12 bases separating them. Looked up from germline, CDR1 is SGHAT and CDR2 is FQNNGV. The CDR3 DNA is TGTGCCAGCAGCCCGCGGGTACAGGAGACCCAGTACTTC. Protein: CASSPRVQETQYF.

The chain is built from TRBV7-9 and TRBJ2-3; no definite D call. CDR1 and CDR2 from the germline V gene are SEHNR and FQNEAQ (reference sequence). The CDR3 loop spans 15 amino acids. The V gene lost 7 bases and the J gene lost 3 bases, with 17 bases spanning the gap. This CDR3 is CASTPRFGITDTQYF. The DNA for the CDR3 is TGTGCCAGCACCCCCCGTTTTGGCATTACAGATACGCAGTATTTT. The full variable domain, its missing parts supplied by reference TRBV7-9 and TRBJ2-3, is DTGVSQNPRHKITKRGQNVTFRCDPISEHNRLYWYRQTLGQGPEFLTYFQNEAQLEKSRLLSDRFSAERPKGSFSTLEIQRTEQGDSAMYLCASTPRFGITDTQYFGPGTRLTVL.

The CDR3 here is CASSMGADTDTQYF. CDR3 nucleotide sequence: TGTGCCAGTAGTATGGGGGCGGACACAGATACGCAGTATTTT. This chain uses TRBV19 with TRBJ2-3; D possibly corresponds to TRBD1 (6 bases). This CDR3 comprises 14 residues. The V and J ends lost 3 bases and 2 bases respectively, with 9 bases between them. Germline V CDR1 and CDR2: LNHDA, SQIVND (reference sequence).

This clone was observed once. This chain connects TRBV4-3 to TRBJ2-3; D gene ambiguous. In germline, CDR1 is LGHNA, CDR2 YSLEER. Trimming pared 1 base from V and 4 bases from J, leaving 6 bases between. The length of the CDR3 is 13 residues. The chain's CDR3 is CASSQGTADTQYF. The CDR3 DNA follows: TGCGCCAGCAGCCAAGGGACCGCAGATACGCAGTATTTT.

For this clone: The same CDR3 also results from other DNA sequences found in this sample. The CDR3: CASSLLGTYEQYF. The CDR3 DNA is TGTGCCAGCAGTTTATTGGGCACCTACGAGCAGTACTTC. The chain uses TRBV27 and TRBJ2-7; D not resolved. Per germline, CDR1 MNHEY and CDR2 SMNVEV (reference sequence). This CDR3 contains 13 residues. Trimming cost V 1 base and J 2 bases, with 6 bases left between them.

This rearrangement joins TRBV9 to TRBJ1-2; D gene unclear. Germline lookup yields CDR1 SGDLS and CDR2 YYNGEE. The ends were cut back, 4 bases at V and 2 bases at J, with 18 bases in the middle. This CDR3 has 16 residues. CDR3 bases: TGTGCCAGCAGCCCCAGAGACACCCTTTTAAACTATGGCTACACCTTC. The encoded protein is CASSPRDTLLNYGYTF.

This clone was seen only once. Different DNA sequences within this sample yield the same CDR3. CDR3 sequence reads: CAWSVGSGQYNEQFF. CDR3 nucleotide sequence: TGTGCCTGGAGTGTTGGTAGCGGCCAATACAATGAGCAGTTCTTC. The chain employs TRBV30 and TRBJ2-1; perhaps TRBD2 as D (6 bases). Germline V gives CDR1 GTSNPN, CDR2 SVGIG (reference sequence). The CDR3 length is 15 residues. Between the trimmed V and J ends, which lost 0 bases and 4 bases, there was a span of 13 bases.

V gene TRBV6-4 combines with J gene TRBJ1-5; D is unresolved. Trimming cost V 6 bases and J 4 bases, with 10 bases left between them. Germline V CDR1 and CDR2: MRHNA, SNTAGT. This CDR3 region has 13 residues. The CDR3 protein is CASSRRGNQPQHF. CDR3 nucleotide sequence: TGTGCCAGCAGCCGCCGTGGGAATCAGCCCCAGCATTTT.

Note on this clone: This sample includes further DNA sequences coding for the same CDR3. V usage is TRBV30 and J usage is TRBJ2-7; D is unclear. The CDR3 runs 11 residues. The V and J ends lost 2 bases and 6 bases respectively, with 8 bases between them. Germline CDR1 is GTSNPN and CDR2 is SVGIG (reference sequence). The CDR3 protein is CAWSLGSEQYF. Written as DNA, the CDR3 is TGTGCCTGGAGTCTTGGGTCCGAGCAGTACTTC.

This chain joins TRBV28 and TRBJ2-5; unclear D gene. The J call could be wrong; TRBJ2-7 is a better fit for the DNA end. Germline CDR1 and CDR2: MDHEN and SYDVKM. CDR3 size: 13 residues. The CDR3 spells CATEDGLSYEQYF. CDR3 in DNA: TGTGCCACCGAGGACGGGCTATCCTACGAGCAGTACTTC.

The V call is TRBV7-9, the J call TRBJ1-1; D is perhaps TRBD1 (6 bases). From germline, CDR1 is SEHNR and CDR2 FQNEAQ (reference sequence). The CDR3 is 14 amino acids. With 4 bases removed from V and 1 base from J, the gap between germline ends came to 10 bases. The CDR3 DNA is TGTGCCAGCAGCTCCCAGGGGCCGAACACTGAAGCTTTCTTT. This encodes CASSSQGPNTEAFF.

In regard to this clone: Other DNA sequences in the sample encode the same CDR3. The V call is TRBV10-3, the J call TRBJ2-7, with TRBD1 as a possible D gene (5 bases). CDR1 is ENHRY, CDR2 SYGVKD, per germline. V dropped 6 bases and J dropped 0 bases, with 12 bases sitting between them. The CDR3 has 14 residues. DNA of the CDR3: TGTGCCATCAGAGACAGTTTAAGCTCCTACGAGCAGTACTTC. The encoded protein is CAIRDSLSSYEQYF.

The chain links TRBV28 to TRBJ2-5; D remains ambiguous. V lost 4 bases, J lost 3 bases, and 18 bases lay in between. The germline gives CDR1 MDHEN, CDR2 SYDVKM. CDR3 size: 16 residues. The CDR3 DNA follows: TGTGCCAGCAGTTCCCCCTATTATTCGGCCGAAGAGACCCAGTACTTC. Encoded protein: CASSSPYYSAEETQYF.

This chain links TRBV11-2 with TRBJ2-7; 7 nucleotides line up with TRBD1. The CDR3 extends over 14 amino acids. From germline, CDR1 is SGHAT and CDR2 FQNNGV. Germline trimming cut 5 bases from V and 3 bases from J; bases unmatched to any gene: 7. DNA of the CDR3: TGTGCCAGCAGCCATCCGGGACAGCTCTACGAGCAGTACTTC. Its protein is CASSHPGQLYEQYF.

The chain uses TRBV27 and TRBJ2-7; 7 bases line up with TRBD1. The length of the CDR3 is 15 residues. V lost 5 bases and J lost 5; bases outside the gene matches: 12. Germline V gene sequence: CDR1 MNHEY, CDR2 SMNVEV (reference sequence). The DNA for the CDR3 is TGTGCCAGCAGTCTCGGGACAGCGAGTGTCCACGAGCAGTACTTC. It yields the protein CASSLGTASVHEQYF.

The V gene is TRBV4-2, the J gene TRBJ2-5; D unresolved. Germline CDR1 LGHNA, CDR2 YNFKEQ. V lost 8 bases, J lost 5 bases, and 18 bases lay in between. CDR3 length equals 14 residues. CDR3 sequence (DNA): TGTGCCAGCCCACGAACCAGGTGTTTGGAGACCCAGTACTTC. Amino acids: CASPRTRCLETQYF.

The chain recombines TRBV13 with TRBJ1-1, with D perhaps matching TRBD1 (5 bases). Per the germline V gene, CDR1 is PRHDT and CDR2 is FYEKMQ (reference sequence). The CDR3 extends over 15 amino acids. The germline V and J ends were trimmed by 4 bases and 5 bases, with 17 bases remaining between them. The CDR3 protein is CASSWGTGGWTEAFF. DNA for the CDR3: TGTGCCAGCAGCTGGGGGACTGGTGGGTGGACTGAAGCTTTCTTT.